The source of this T cell receptor beta chain is a study of beta chain features in type 1 diabetes. The study's findings and limits: The study found moderately but significantly shorter TCRB CDR3s in all four CD4+ subsets of Type 1 diabetes patients. In comparison with healthy donors, patients had naive, central memory and Treg TCRB repertoires that appeared more similar. Insertion counts at VDJ junctions were lower in type 1 diabetes patients, who also showed more deletions there.

About this clone itself: Its specificity is unknown.

V lost 4 bases and J lost 0, with 6 bases in between. The CDR3 covers 14 residues. Germline V gene data show CDR1 as SNHLY and CDR2 as FYNNEI. Sorting of CD4+ naive, central memory, regulatory and stem cell-like memory cells was performed via CD45RO/CCR7/CD25/CD127/CD95/CD27. Every isolated RNA sample was fully reverse transcribed, so sequencing captured expressed TCRB transcripts. Method: immunoSEQ multiplex PCR; TCRdb's copy keeps in-frame clones and lacks some. Of about 190,000 clones detected, roughly 8% appear once; the ten largest clones hold more than 0.75%. The gene calls are TRBV2 and TRBJ1-4; D unresolved. Sequencing was performed on central memory CD4+ T cells from blood. The clonotype comes from a middle-aged woman with type 1 diabetes. The CDR3 loop reads CASSGQTTNEKLFF. In DNA, the CDR3 is TGTGCCAGCAGTGGTCAGACAACTAATGAAAAACTGTTTTTT.